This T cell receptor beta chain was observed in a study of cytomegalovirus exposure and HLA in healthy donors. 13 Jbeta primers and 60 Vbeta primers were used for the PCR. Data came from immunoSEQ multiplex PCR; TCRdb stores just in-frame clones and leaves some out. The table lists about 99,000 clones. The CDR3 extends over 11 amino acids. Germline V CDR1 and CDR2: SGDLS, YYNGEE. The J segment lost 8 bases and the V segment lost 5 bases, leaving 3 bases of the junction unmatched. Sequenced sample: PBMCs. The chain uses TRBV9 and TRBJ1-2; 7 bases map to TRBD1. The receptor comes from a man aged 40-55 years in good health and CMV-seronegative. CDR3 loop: CASRTGYGYTF. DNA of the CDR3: TGTGCCAGCAGGACAGGGTACGGCTACACCTTC.